This T cell receptor beta chain was recovered during a study of T cell responses to AZD1222 COVID-19 vaccine. Study as a whole: Pooling of second doses given at about 4 or about 12 weeks was done. Study-wide results and caveats: A rise in Spike-specific TCR breadth and depth followed two AZD1222 doses. Nearly half of spike-specific TCRs reportedly target variant regions that are unmutated in the B.1.351 and B.1.1.7 variants. CD4 TCRs covered the whole spike, strongest at regions 160-218 and 743-854.

A word on this clone: Its antigen is not known.

Profiling relied on immunoSEQ multiplex PCR, and the TCRdb table lists in-frame clones only, not all of them. The table includes 95,000 to 100,000 clones, around 83% detected once. Sequences were derived from peripheral blood, sampled on day 0 of AZD1222 vaccination. This receptor was obtained from an adult in good health.

The CDR3 here is CASTLGAGKVEGYTF. The CDR3 bases are TGTGCCAGTACTCTTGGGGCAGGGAAAGTGGAGGGCTACACCTTC. This chain links TRBV28 with TRBJ1-2; tentatively, D is TRBD1 (5 bases). Germline loops: CDR1 MDHEN, CDR2 SYDVKM. The V end was cut by 9 bases, the J end by 8 bases, with 25 bases between. The CDR3 sequence is 15 residues long.